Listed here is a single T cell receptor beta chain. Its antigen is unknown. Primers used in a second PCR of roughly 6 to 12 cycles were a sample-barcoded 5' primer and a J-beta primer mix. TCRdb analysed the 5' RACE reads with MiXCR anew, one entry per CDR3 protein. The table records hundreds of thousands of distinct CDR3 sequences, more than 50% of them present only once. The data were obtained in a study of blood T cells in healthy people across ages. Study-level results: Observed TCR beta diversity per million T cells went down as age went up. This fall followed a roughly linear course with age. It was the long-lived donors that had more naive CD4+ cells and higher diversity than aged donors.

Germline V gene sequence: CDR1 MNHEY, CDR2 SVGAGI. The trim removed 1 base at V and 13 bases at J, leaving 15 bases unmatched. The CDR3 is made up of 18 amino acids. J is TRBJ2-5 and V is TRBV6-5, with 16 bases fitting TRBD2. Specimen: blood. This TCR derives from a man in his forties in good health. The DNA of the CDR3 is TGTGCCAGCAGTTACTTGGGCGGCCCCGGGACTAGCGGGGGGGATCGGTACTTC. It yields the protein CASSYLGGPGTSGGDRYF.